Listed below are T cell receptor beta chains from one sample, sequenced in a study of T cell repertoires in cytomegalovirus infection. For these receptors, no antigen is known. Via MiXCR, TCRdb re-called the reads, giving one row per CDR3 protein. The top ten clones hold roughly 20% of a sample with roughly 730,000 distinct CDR3 sequences, about 33% of them seen once. The source material was cultured PBMCs, sampled from culture after CMV antigen stimulation. These TCRs come from a human donor in good health (CMV status not recorded). Some clones in this sample may be carry-over from other donors' samples. Each CDR3 is given with its conserved first and last residue. The order of the fields is CDR3 protein, CDR3 DNA, D gene, clone size, J gene, V gene. The D gene is left open where the match is weak. The size field is filled for only some rows; it gives once, few, many or a size class.

CGVARGNIEQYF	TGCGGGGTAGCGCGGGGGAATATTGAGCAGTACTTC	TRBD2	once	TRBJ2-7	TRBV20-1
CASSPSSGPDEQYF	TGTGCCAGCAGTCCGTCTAGCGGTCCGGACGAGCAGTACTTC	TRBD2	-	TRBJ2-7	TRBV12-3/TRBV12-4
CASSHGAYQPQHF	TGTGCCAGCAGCCACGGGGCTTATCAGCCCCAGCATTTT	-	-	TRBJ1-5	TRBV7-8
CASSNVLNQETQYF	TGTGCCAGCAGTAACGTGTTGAACCAAGAGACCCAGTACTTC	-	few	TRBJ2-5	TRBV27
CSARLRQGNEQYF	TGCAGTGCTAGGCTTCGACAGGGAAACGAGCAGTACTTC	TRBD1	few	TRBJ2-7	TRBV20-1
CASSSSGRTASTDTQYF	TGTGCCAGCAGCTCATCAGGTCGAACCGCTAGCACAGATACGCAGTATTTT	-	many	TRBJ2-3	TRBV7-8
CASSGVWRYGQFF	TGTGCCAGCAGTGGGGTATGGCGGTACGGGCAGTTCTTC	-	few	TRBJ2-1	TRBV2
CASSDAGPDTQYF	TGTGCCAGCAGTGACGCAGGGCCAGATACGCAGTATTTT	-	-	TRBJ2-3	TRBV12-3/TRBV12-4
CASSLTAGSYNEQFF	TGTGCCAGCAGCCTTACAGCGGGCTCCTACAATGAGCAGTTCTTC	-	-	TRBJ2-1	TRBV7-6
CAISEFTGSSYNEQFF	TGTGCCATCAGTGAATTCACAGGGAGCTCCTACAATGAGCAGTTCTTC	-	-	TRBJ2-1	TRBV10-3
CASSQAASWGNEQFF	TGCGCCAGCAGCCAAGCGGCTAGCTGGGGCAATGAGCAGTTCTTC	-	-	TRBJ2-1	TRBV4-3
CASTPILAGGLVTQYF	TGTGCCAGCACCCCAATACTAGCGGGGGGTTTGGTGACCCAGTACTTC	TRBD2	-	TRBJ2-5	TRBV12-3/TRBV12-4
CASSFNLAPDTQYF	TGTGCCAGCAGTTTTAATTTGGCCCCAGATACGCAGTATTTT	-	-	TRBJ2-3	TRBV12-3/TRBV12-4
CASSRRRPGQGDNEQFF	TGTGCCAGCAGCCGACGTAGACCGGGACAGGGGGACAATGAGCAGTTCTTC	TRBD1	many	TRBJ2-1	TRBV7-8
CSARVGPLYNEQFF	TGCAGTGCTAGAGTGGGACCCCTCTACAATGAGCAGTTCTTC	-	-	TRBJ2-1	TRBV20-1
CASSLMSGGAWEQYF	TGTGCCAGCAGCTTAATGAGCGGGGGGGCGTGGGAGCAGTACTTC	TRBD2	-	TRBJ2-7	TRBV7-2
CASSLVFSGYYNEQFF	TGTGCCAGCAGCTTAGTTTTTAGCGGATACTACAATGAGCAGTTCTTC	-	few	TRBJ2-1	TRBV11-2
CASSLEQLPGQGSRPDYNEQFF	TGTGCCAGCAGCTTAGAACAACTACCGGGACAGGGGAGTCGTCCGGACTACAATGAGCAGTTCTTC	TRBD1	few	TRBJ2-1	TRBV11-3
CATSPGGSNQPQHF	TGTGCCACCAGCCCGGGGGGTAGCAATCAGCCCCAGCATTTT	-	few	TRBJ1-5	TRBV15
CASSSGIDTQYF	TGTGCCAGCAGTAGCGGGATAGATACGCAGTATTTT	TRBD2	-	TRBJ2-3	TRBV7-2
CSARFPGNSYEQYF	TGCAGTGCTAGATTTCCCGGGAACTCCTACGAGCAGTACTTC	-	-	TRBJ2-7	TRBV20-1
CASSSTGGPQHF	TGTGCCAGCAGCTCCACGGGTGGGCCCCAGCATTTT	-	-	TRBJ1-5	TRBV5-6
CASSRLGYNEQFF	TGTGCCAGCAGTCGACTAGGGTACAATGAGCAGTTCTTC	-	-	TRBJ2-1	TRBV7-9
CASSPRTIYEQYF	TGTGCCAGCAGCCCAAGGACTATTTACGAGCAGTACTTC	-	few	TRBJ2-7	TRBV14
CSASPVRTYNEQFF	TGCAGTGCTAGCCCTGTAAGGACCTACAATGAGCAGTTCTTC	-	-	TRBJ2-1	TRBV20-1
CASSRARTPSISSYNEQFF	TGTGCCAGCAGCCGTGCCCGGACTCCTTCTATTAGCTCCTACAATGAGCAGTTCTTC	-	-	TRBJ2-1	TRBV6-2/TRBV6-3